The TCR beta chain described here comes from a study of cytomegalovirus exposure and HLA in healthy donors. Study results and limitations: The study found most TCR sequences rare, yet found some public TCRs in many donors.

Unrecorded immune exposure was likely among donors, who were nominally healthy when sampled. PCR primers comprised 60 Vbeta and 13 Jbeta primers. TCRdb keeps only in-frame clones here, not all; method: immunoSEQ multiplex PCR. The sample gives around 200,000 clones, around three quarters of which show up once; approximately 2% is in the top ten. The CDR3 contains 15 residues. Germline CDR1 SSHAT, CDR2 FNYEAQ (reference sequence). In regard to this clone: Antigen unknown. A junction boundary mismatches the germline segment, possibly from a read error.

Sample: PBMCs. The chain carries TRBV7-7 and TRBJ2-3, with 12 bases identical to TRBD2. This TCR came from a man between 25 and 39 years old in good health and CMV-seronegative. The CDR3 bases are TGTGCTAGCAGCCCCCTAGCGGGAGGGGCAGATACGCAGTATTTT. This translates into CASSPLAGGADTQYF.